The clone carrying this T cell receptor beta chain was seen only a few times. This entry belongs to a study of cytomegalovirus exposure and HLA in healthy donors. This CDR3 has 17 residues. Losses at the gene ends were 0 bases for V and 4 bases for J; bases not matched to a gene: 10. CDR1 is LGHNA, CDR2 YNFKEQ, per germline. Primers: 60 Vbeta forward and 13 Jbeta reverse. Sequencing was performed with immunoSEQ multiplex PCR; in TCRdb, only in-frame clones are kept and a portion is missing. The sample gives more than 140,000 clones, 64% of which show up once; 2.5% to 3.5% is in the top ten. The TCR was taken from a woman aged 30 to 39 in good health and CMV-seropositive. The sequencing sample was made of PBMCs. The chain carries TRBV4-2 and TRBJ2-3; 7 bases fit TRBD1. The CDR3 nucleotides are TGTGCCAGCAGCCAAGAATGGGCCAGGGGGTCATCAGATACGCAGTATTTT. Translation gives CASSQEWARGSSDTQYF.